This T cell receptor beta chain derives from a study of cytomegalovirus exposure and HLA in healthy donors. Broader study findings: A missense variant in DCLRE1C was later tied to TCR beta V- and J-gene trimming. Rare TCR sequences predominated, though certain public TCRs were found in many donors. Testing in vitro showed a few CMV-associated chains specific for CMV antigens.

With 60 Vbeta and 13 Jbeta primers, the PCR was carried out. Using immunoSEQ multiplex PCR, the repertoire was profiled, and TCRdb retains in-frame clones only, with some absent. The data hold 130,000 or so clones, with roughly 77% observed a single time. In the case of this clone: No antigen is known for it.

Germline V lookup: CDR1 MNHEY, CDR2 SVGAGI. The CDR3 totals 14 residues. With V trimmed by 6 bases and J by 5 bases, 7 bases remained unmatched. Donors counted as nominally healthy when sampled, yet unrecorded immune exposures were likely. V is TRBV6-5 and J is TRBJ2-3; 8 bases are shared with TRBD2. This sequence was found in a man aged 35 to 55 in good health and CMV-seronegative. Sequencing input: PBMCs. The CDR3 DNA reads TGTGCCAGCAGGGACGGGGGGGGCAGAGATACGCAGTATTTT. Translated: CASRDGGGRDTQYF.